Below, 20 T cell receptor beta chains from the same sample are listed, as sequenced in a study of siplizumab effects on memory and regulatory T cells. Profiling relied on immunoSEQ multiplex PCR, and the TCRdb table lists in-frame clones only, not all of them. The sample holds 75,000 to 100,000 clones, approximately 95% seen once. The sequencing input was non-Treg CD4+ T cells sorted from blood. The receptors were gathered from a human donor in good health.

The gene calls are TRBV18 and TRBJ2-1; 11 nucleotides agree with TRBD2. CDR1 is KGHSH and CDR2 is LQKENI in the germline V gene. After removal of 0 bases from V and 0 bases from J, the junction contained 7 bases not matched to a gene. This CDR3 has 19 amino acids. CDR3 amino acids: CASSPPVLAGGSSYNEQFF. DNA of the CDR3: TGTGCCAGCTCACCACCGGTGCTAGCGGGAGGCTCCTCCTACAATGAGCAGTTCTTC.

CDR3 sequence: CASSEATTAVSYEQYF. DNA of the CDR3: TGTGCCAGCAGTGAAGCGACGACAGCAGTATCCTACGAGCAGTACTTC. The gene calls are TRBV2 and TRBJ2-7; D might be TRBD1 (5 bases). The V gene lost 0 bases and the J gene lost 1 base, with 13 bases spanning the gap. CDR1 SNHLY and CDR2 FYNNEI come from the germline V gene. The CDR3 length is 16 residues.

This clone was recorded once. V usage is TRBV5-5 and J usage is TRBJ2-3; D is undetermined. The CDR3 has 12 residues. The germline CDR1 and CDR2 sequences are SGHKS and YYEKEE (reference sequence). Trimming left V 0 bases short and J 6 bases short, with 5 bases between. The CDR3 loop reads CASSLDVDTQYF. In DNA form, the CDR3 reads TGTGCCAGCAGCTTGGATGTGGATACGCAGTATTTT.

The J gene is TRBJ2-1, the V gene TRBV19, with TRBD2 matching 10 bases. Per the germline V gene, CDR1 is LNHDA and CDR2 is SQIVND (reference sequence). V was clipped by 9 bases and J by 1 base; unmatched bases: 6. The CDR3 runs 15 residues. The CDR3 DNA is TGTGCCAGCGCTAGCGGGAGAGTGTCCTACAATGAGCAGTTCTTC. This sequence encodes CASASGRVSYNEQFF.

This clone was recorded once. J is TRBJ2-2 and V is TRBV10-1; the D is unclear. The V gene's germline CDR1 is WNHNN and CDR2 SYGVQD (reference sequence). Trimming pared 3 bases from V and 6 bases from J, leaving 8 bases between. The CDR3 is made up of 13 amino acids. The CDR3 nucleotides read TGCGCCAGCAGTGAAGGTATTGCCGGGGAGCTGTTTTTT. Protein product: CASSEGIAGELFF.

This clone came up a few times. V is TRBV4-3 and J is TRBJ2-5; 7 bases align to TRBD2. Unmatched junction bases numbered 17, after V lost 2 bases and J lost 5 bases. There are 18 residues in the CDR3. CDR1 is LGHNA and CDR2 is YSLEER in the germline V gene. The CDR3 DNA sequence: TGCGCCAGCAGCCAATACGAGCCTCGCGGGAGCGGTTTCGAGACCCAGTACTTC. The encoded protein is CASSQYEPRGSGFETQYF.

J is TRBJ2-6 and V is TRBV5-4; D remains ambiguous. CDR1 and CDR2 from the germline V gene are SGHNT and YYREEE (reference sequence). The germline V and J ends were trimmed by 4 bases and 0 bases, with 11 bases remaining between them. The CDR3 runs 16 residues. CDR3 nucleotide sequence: TGTGCCAGCAGCAGGTTGGCAAGCTCTGGGGCCAACGTCCTGACTTTC. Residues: CASSRLASSGANVLTF.

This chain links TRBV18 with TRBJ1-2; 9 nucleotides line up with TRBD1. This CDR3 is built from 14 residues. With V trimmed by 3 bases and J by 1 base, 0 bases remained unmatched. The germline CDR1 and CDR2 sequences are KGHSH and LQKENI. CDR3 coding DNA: TGTGCCAGCTCACCGGACAGGGGTAACTATGGCTACACCTTC. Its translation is CASSPDRGNYGYTF.

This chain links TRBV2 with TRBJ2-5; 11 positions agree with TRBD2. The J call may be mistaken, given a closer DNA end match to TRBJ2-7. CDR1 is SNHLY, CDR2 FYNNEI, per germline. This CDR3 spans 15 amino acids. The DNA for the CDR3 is TGTGCCAGCAGTGAAGGGCTAGCGGGAGGAGGCGAGCAGTACTTC. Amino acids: CASSEGLAGGGEQYF.

The CDR3 reads CASSIFGRRNDYGYTF. The CDR3 region has the DNA TGTGCCAGTAGTATATTTGGGCGGCGAAACGACTATGGCTACACCTTC. V and J are TRBV19 and TRBJ1-2; D is ambiguous. The CDR3 spans 16 residues. The germline V gene encodes CDR1 LNHDA and CDR2 SQIVND (reference sequence). V lost 2 bases, J lost 3 bases, and 16 bases lay in between.

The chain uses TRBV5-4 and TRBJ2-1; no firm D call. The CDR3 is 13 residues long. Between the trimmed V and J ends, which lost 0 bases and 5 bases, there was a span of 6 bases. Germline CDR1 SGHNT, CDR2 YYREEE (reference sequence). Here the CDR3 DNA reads TGTGCCAGCAGCTTGGGGGTGAACAATGAGCAGTTCTTC. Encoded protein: CASSLGVNNEQFF.

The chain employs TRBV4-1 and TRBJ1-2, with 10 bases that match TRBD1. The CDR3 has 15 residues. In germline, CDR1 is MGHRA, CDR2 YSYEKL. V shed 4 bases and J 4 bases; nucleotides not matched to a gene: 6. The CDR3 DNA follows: TGCGCCAGCAGCCCGCGACAGGGGGCGAGCTATGGCTACACCTTC. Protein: CASSPRQGASYGYTF.

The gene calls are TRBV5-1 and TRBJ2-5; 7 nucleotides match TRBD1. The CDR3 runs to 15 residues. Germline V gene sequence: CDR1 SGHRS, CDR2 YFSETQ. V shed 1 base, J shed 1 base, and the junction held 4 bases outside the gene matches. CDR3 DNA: TGCGCCAGCAGCTTGTCGACAGGGATCCAAGAGACCCAGTACTTC. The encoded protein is CASSLSTGIQETQYF. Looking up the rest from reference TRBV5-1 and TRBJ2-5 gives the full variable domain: KAGVTQTPRYLIKTRGQQVTLSCSPISGHRSVSWYQQTPGQGLQFLFEYFSETQRNKGNFPGRFSGRQFSNSRSEMNVSTLELGDSALYLCASSLSTGIQETQYFGPGTRLLVL.

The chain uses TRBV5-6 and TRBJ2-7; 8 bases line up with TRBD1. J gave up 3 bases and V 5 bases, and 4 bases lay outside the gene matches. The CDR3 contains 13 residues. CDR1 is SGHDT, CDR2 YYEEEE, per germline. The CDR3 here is CASSPDRGYEQYF. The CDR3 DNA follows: TGTGCCAGCAGTCCCGACAGGGGCTACGAGCAGTACTTC. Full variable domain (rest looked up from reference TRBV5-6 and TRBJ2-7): DAGVTQSPTHLIKTRGQQVTLRCSPKSGHDTVSWYQQALGQGPQFIFQYYEEEERQRGNFPDRFSGHQFPNYSSELNVNALLLGDSALYLCASSPDRGYEQYFGPGTRLTVT.

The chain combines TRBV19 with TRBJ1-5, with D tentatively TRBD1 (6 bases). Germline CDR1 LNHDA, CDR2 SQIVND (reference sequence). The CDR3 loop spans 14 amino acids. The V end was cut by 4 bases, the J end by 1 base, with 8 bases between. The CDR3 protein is CASSNQGSNQPQHF. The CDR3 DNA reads TGTGCCAGTAGTAACCAGGGGAGCAATCAGCCCCAGCATTTT.

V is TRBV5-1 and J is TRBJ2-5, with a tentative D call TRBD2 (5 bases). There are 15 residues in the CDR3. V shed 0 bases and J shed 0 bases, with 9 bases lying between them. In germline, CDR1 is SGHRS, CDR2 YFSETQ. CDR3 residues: CASSLEDGNQETQYF. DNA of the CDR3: TGCGCCAGCAGCTTGGAGGACGGGAACCAAGAGACCCAGTACTTC.

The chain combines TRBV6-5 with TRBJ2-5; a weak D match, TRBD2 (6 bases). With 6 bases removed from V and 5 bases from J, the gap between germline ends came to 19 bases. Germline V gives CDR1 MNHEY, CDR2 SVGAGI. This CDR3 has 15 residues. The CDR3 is CASRSGTFWGETQYF. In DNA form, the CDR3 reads TGTGCCAGCAGATCGGGGACTTTCTGGGGGGAGACCCAGTACTTC.

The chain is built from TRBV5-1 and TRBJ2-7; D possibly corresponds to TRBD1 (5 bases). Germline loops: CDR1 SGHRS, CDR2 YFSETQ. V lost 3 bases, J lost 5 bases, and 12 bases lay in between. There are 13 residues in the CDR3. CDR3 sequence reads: CASSSQGGHEQYF. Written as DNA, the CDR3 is TGCGCCAGCAGCTCGCAGGGTGGCCACGAGCAGTACTTC.

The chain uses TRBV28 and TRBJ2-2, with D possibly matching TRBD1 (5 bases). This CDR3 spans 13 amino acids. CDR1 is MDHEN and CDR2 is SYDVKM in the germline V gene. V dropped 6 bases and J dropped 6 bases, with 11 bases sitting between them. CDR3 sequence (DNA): TGTGCCAGCAGGCGGCAGGGATCCGGGGAGCTGTTTTTT. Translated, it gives CASRRQGSGELFF.

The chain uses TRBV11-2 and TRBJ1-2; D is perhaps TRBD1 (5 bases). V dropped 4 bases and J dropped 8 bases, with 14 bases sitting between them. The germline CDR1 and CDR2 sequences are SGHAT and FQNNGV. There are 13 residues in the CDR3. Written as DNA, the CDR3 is TGTGCCAGCAGCTATGGGGGTGCGGGAGGCTACACCTTC. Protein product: CASSYGGAGGYTF. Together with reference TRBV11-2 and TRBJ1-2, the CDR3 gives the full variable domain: EAGVAQSPRYKIIEKRQSVAFWCNPISGHATLYWYQQILGQGPKLLIQFQNNGVVDDSQLPKDRFSAERLKGVDSTLKIQPAKLEDSAVYLCASSYGGAGGYTFGSGTRLTVV.